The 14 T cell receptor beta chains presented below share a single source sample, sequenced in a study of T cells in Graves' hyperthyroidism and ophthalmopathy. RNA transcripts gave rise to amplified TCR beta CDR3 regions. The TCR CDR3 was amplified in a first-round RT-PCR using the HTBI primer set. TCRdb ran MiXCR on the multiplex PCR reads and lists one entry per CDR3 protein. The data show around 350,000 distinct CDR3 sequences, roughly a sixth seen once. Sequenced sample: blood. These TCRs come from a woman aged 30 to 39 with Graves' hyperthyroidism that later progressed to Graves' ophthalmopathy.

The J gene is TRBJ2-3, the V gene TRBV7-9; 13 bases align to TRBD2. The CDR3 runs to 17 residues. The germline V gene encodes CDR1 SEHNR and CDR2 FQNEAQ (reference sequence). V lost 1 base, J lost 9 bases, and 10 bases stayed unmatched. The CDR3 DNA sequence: TGTGCCAGCAGCTTAGTCCTTACTAGCGGGAGGGCGCGGACGCAGTATTTT. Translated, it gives CASSLVLTSGRARTQYF.

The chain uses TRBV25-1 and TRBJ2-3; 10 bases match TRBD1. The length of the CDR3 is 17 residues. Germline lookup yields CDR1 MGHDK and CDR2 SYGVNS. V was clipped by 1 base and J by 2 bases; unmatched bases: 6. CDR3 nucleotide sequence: TGTGCCAGCAGTGAATTTGGGGGACAGGGGTCCACAGATACGCAGTATTTT. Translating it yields CASSEFGGQGSTDTQYF.

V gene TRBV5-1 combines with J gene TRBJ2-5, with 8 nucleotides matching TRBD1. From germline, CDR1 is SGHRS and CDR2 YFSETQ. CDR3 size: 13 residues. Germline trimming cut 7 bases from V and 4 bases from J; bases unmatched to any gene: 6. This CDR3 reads CASQDRAGETQYF. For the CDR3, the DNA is TGCGCCAGCCAGGACAGGGCAGGAGAGACCCAGTACTTC.

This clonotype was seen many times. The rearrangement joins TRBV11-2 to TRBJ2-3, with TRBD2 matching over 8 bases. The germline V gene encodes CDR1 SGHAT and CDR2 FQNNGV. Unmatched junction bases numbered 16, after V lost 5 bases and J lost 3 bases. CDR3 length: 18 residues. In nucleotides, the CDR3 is TGTGCCAGCAGCCCCAGACCACTAGCGACGGGGGGGACAGATACGCAGTATTTT. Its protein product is CASSPRPLATGGTDTQYF. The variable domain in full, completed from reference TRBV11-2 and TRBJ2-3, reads EAGVAQSPRYKIIEKRQSVAFWCNPISGHATLYWYQQILGQGPKLLIQFQNNGVVDDSQLPKDRFSAERLKGVDSTLKIQPAKLEDSAVYLCASSPRPLATGGTDTQYFGPGTRLTVL.

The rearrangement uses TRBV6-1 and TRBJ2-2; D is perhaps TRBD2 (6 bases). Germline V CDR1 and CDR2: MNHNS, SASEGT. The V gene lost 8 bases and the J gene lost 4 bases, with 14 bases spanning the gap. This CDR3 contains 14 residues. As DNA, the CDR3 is TGTGCCAGCGGGATTAGCGGAGTCACCGGGGAGCTGTTTTTT. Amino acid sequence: CASGISGVTGELFF.

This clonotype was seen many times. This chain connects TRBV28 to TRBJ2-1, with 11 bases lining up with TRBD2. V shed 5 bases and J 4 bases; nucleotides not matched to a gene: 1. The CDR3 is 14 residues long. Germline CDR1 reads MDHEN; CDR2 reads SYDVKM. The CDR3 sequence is CASSRLAGYNEQFF. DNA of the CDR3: TGTGCCAGCAGTCGACTAGCGGGGTACAATGAGCAGTTCTTC.

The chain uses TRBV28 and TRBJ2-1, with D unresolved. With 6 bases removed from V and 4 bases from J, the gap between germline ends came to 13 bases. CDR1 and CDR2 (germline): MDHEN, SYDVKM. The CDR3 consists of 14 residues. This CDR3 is CASRSWKGYNEQFF. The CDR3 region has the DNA TGTGCCAGCAGATCATGGAAGGGATACAATGAGCAGTTCTTC.

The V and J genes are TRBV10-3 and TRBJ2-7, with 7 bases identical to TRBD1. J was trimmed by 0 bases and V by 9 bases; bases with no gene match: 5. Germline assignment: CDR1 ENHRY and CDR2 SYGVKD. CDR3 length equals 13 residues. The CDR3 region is CAIRQGSSYEQYF. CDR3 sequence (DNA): TGTGCCATAAGACAGGGAAGCTCCTACGAGCAGTACTTC.

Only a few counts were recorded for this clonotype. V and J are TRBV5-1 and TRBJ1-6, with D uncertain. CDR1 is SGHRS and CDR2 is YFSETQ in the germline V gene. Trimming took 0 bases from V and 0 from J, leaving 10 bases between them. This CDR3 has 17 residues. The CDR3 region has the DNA TGCGCCAGCAGCTTGGCCAGCAGAAGCTCCTATAATTCACCCCTCCACTTT. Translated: CASSLASRSSYNSPLHF.

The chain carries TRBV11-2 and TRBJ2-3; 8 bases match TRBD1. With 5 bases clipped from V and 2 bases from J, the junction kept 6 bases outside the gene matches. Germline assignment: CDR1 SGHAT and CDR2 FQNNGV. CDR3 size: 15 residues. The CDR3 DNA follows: TGTGCCAGCAGCAAACAGGGGGTTTACACAGATACGCAGTATTTT. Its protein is CASSKQGVYTDTQYF.

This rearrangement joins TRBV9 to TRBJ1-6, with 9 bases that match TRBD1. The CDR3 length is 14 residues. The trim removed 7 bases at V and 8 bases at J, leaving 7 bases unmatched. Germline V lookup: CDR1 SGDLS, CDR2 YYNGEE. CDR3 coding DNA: TGTGCCAGCGGCGCAGGGACAGGGTATTCACCCCTCCACTTT. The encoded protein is CASGAGTGYSPLHF.

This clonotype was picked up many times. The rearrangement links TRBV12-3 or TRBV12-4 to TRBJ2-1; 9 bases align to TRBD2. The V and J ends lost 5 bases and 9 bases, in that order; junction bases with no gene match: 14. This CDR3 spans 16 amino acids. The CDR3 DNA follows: TGTGCCAGCAGTCCCGCCGTCCTAGCGGGGTACGGTGAGCAGTTCTTC. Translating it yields CASSPAVLAGYGEQFF.

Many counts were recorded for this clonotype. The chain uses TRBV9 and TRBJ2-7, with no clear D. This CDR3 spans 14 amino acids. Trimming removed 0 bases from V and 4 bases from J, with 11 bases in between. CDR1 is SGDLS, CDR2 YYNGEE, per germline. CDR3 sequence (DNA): TGTGCCAGCAGCGTAGCTAGTTCGGGTTACGAGCAGTACTTC. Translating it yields CASSVASSGYEQYF.

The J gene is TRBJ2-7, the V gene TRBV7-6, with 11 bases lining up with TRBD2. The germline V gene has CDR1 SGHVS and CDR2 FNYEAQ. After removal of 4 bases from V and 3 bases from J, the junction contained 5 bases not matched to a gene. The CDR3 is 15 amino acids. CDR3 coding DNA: TGTGCCAGCAGCTCGACTAGCGGGGTTTTCTACGAGCAGTACTTC. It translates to CASSSTSGVFYEQYF.